The 2 T cell receptor beta chains reported below all come from one sample, sequenced in a study of blood T cell repertoires in COVID-19. Measured with immunoSEQ multiplex PCR; TCRdb has only the in-frame clones, and not every one. The table lists 250,000 to 300,000 clones, roughly 90% of them singletons. Sequencing was done on a sample of PBMCs or T cells enriched from blood (not recorded which). The receptors originated from a middle-aged woman who had recovered from COVID-19.

The chain employs TRBV2 and TRBJ1-1, with 7 positions matching TRBD1. Germline V gene sequence: CDR1 SNHLY, CDR2 FYNNEI. The CDR3 is 13 amino acids. Losses at the gene ends were 6 bases for V and 3 bases for J; bases not matched to a gene: 4. The CDR3 sequence: CASSLDRHTEAFF. DNA for the CDR3: TGTGCCAGCAGCCTGGACAGGCACACTGAAGCTTTCTTT.

This chain uses TRBV25-1 with TRBJ2-1; maybe TRBD1 (6 bases). This CDR3 is built from 14 residues. Trimming took off 3 bases at V and 8 bases at J, with 14 bases between the two ends. CDR1 MGHDK and CDR2 SYGVNS come from the germline V gene. As DNA, the CDR3 is TGTGCCAGCAGTGACCCCGGCAGGGGCTATGAGCAGTTCTTC. Translated: CASSDPGRGYEQFF.